Following are 20 T cell receptor beta chains from one sample sequenced in a study of T cell responses to AZD1222 COVID-19 vaccine. The table came from immunoSEQ multiplex PCR; TCRdb's copy has only in-frame clones and leaves some out. This repertoire shows 90,000 to 120,000 clones, just over 85% found once; its top ten account for 2.5% to 4%. The source was peripheral blood, collected on day 0 of AZD1222 vaccination. The receptors were sampled from an adult in good health.

The chain has TRBV6-6 and TRBJ1-5, with 7 bases matching TRBD1. The CDR3 sequence is 14 residues long. Germline CDR1 reads MNHNY; CDR2 reads SVGAGI (reference sequence). The junction had 5 bases not matched to a gene; V was cut back by 6 bases and J by 3 bases. For the CDR3, the DNA is TGTGCCAGCAGGAGGACAGGCGACAATCAGCCCCAGCATTTT. Translation: CASRRTGDNQPQHF.

The chain employs TRBV5-4 and TRBJ2-3, with D possibly called TRBD1 or TRBD2 (7 bases each). CDR1 and CDR2 from the germline V gene are SGHNT and YYREEE (reference sequence). The V end lost 4 bases, the J end lost 5 bases, and 14 bases lay between the germline ends. CDR3 length: 14 residues. The CDR3 loop is CASSARGGGDTQYF. As DNA, the CDR3 is TGTGCCAGCAGCGCCAGGGGGGGTGGAGATACGCAGTATTTT.

The rearrangement links TRBV4-2 to TRBJ1-2; possible D gene TRBD1, 5 bases. Germline values: CDR1 LGHNA, CDR2 YNFKEQ. The CDR3 runs 15 residues. V dropped 1 base and J dropped 0 bases, with 9 bases sitting between them. The CDR3 DNA reads TGTGCCAGCAGCCAAGTACCGGGGGCTAACTATGGCTACACCTTC. This codes for CASSQVPGANYGYTF.

The table lists this clone with a few counts. This sequence joins TRBV6-5 and TRBJ2-7; a possible D gene is TRBD1 (6 bases). The CDR3 spans 13 residues. Per germline, CDR1 MNHEY and CDR2 SVGAGI. Trimming removed 6 bases at V and 2 bases at J, with 11 bases between. CDR3 in amino acids: CASRKDSTYEQYF. CDR3 DNA sequence: TGTGCCAGCAGAAAGGACAGTACCTACGAGCAGTACTTC.

This clone was seen only a few times. J is TRBJ1-1 and V is TRBV6-5; D not resolved. This CDR3 is 13 amino acids long. Trimming took 2 bases from V and 3 from J, leaving 7 bases between them. CDR1 and CDR2 (germline): MNHEY, SVGAGI. The CDR3 DNA sequence: TGTGCCAGCAGTTACGACCGATACACTGAAGCTTTCTTT. Protein sequence: CASSYDRYTEAFF.

The chain joins TRBV3-1 (or the pseudogene TRBV3-2) to TRBJ1-2; D not resolved. Trimming removed 5 bases from V and 2 bases from J, with 12 bases in between. This CDR3 spans 14 amino acids. Germline V gene sequence: CDR1 LGHDT, CDR2 YNNKEL (reference sequence). The DNA of the CDR3 is TGTGCCAGCAGCTCTCGGACGGACAACTATGGCTACACCTTC. Translating gives CASSSRTDNYGYTF.

V usage is TRBV6-6 and J usage is TRBJ2-2; D may be TRBD1 (6 bases). The CDR3 runs 16 residues. Germline assignment: CDR1 MNHNY and CDR2 SVGAGI (reference sequence). Trimming took off 6 bases at V and 0 bases at J, with 14 bases between the two ends. In DNA, the CDR3 is TGTGCCAGCAGACTAACAGGGTTTTCGAACACCGGGGAGCTGTTTTTT. It specifies CASRLTGFSNTGELFF.

The chain recombines TRBV10-2 with TRBJ2-1; maybe TRBD2 (6 bases). The CDR3 has 20 residues. The germline gives CDR1 WSHSY, CDR2 SAAADI. V was pared by 2 bases and J by 0 bases, with 23 bases between. Written as DNA, the CDR3 is TGCGCCAGCAGTGAGCTGATGGGTTTAGCGGCCAAGAGCTCCTACAATGAGCAGTTCTTC. This codes for CASSELMGLAAKSSYNEQFF.

The CDR3 bases are TGTGCCAGCAGCTTGTTCAGGGGAAACTACGAGCAGTACTTC. The encoded protein is CASSLFRGNYEQYF. The chain employs TRBV5-8 and TRBJ2-7, with a weak D call TRBD1 (6 bases). V lost 1 base and J lost 3, with 11 bases in between. This CDR3 region has 14 residues. Per the germline V gene, CDR1 is SGHTS and CDR2 is YDEGEE.

The chain uses TRBV27 and TRBJ1-2, with unresolved D. Germline V gene data show CDR1 as MNHEY and CDR2 as SMNVEV (reference sequence). CDR3 size: 16 residues. V was trimmed by 5 bases and J by 0 bases, leaving 16 bases between them. The CDR3, as DNA: TGTGCCAGCAGTGGGGTGAGAGTCGGCTCTAACTATGGCTACACCTTC. Its protein is CASSGVRVGSNYGYTF.

The chain combines TRBV19 with TRBJ1-5; 7 bases are a match to TRBD1. The CDR3 loop spans 15 amino acids. The germline V gene encodes CDR1 LNHDA and CDR2 SQIVND (reference sequence). With V trimmed by 7 bases and J by 4 bases, 10 bases remained unmatched. CDR3 amino acids: CASTKGGSENQPQHF. CDR3 sequence (DNA): TGTGCCAGTACCAAAGGGGGCAGCGAGAATCAGCCCCAGCATTTT.

Here the CDR3 reads CASSNQYGYTF. CDR3 nucleotides: TGTGCCAGCAGCAATCAGTATGGCTACACCTTC. The V and J genes are TRBV21-1 and TRBJ1-2; the table's D call, TRBD1, was not checked against the DNA. TRBV21-1 represents a pseudogene. This CDR3 contains 11 residues.

The genes are TRBV7-2 and TRBJ2-3; 10 bases match TRBD2. There are 15 residues in the CDR3. V shed 5 bases and J 7 bases; nucleotides not matched to a gene: 9. Looked up from germline, CDR1 is SGHTA and CDR2 is FQGNSA. CDR3 amino acids: CASSTAGTSVNTQYF. The CDR3 DNA sequence: TGTGCCAGCAGCACCGCCGGGACTAGCGTGAATACGCAGTATTTT.

The CDR3: CASSENLGGETQYF. In DNA form, the CDR3 reads TGTGCCAGCAGTGAAAACCTTGGAGGGGAGACCCAGTACTTC. The chain uses TRBV2 and TRBJ2-5; D might be TRBD2 (6 bases). Germline V gene sequence: CDR1 SNHLY, CDR2 FYNNEI. Trimming took 2 bases from V and 5 from J, leaving 12 bases between them. There are 14 residues in the CDR3.

This clone was counted a few times. The rearrangement uses TRBV5-1 and TRBJ2-1, with D perhaps matching TRBD1 or TRBD2 (5 bases each). The V gene's germline CDR1 is SGHRS and CDR2 YFSETQ. Trimming stripped 5 bases from V and 10 bases from J, with 13 bases between. The CDR3 runs to 12 residues. The CDR3 sequence: CASSSGRPEQFF. In nucleotides, the CDR3 is TGCGCCAGCAGTTCGGGACGGCCAGAGCAGTTCTTC.

The V gene is TRBV28, the J gene TRBJ1-2; D is perhaps TRBD1 (5 bases). The V gene's germline CDR1 is MDHEN and CDR2 SYDVKM. This CDR3 region has 14 residues. The V end lost 7 bases, the J end lost 4 bases, and 16 bases lay between the germline ends. The CDR3 here is CASMFRGGTYGYTF. CDR3 DNA: TGTGCCAGCATGTTTAGGGGTGGTACCTATGGCTACACCTTC.

The V and J genes are TRBV6-1 and TRBJ1-6; 9 positions match TRBD1. CDR1 and CDR2 from the germline V gene are MNHNS and SASEGT. The V gene end was trimmed by 3 bases and the J gene end by 7 bases; junction bases not matched to a gene: 1. The CDR3 has 14 amino acids. The CDR3 is CASSETGGNSPLHF. The DNA for the CDR3 is TGTGCCAGCAGTGAGACAGGGGGAAATTCACCCCTCCACTTT.

V usage is TRBV28 and J usage is TRBJ1-2; the D is unclear. The CDR3 length is 15 residues. Germline CDR1 reads MDHEN; CDR2 reads SYDVKM. Trimming took off 5 bases at V and 4 bases at J, with 17 bases between the two ends. The CDR3 spells CASSAPVRVAYGYTF. The CDR3, as DNA: TGTGCCAGCAGTGCCCCCGTTAGGGTAGCCTATGGCTACACCTTC.

This clone was seen ten or more times. The chain recombines TRBV6-5 with TRBJ1-1; 8 nucleotides agree with TRBD1. Germline V gene lookup returns CDR1 MNHEY and CDR2 SVGAGI. This CDR3 has 15 amino acids. V trimming: 5 bases; J trimming: 0 bases; junction bases outside the gene matches: 5. CDR3 region: CASSTGQVVNTEAFF. As DNA, the CDR3 is TGTGCCAGCAGTACGGGACAGGTTGTGAACACTGAAGCTTTCTTT.

This clone has a single count. The CDR3 sequence: CASSYDRARVDGYTF. In DNA, the CDR3 is TGTGCCAGCAGTTACGACAGGGCCCGAGTAGATGGCTACACCTTC. The chain recombines TRBV6-2 or TRBV6-3 with TRBJ1-2; 7 bases are shared with TRBD1. The V segment lost 2 bases and the J segment 6 bases; nucleotides outside the gene matches: 9. This CDR3 is 15 amino acids long. The germline V gene encodes CDR1 MNHEY and CDR2 SVGEGT.